Listed below are T cell receptor beta chains from one sample, sequenced in a study of blood T cell repertoires in acute mononucleosis. Sequencing was performed with immunoSEQ multiplex PCR; in TCRdb, only in-frame clones are kept and a portion is missing. The sample yields 6,000 to 9,000 clones, about 25% seen once. The sample was EBV YVL epitope tetramer+ CD8+ T cells sorted from PBMCs, taken during acute infectious mononucleosis. The receptors were sampled from a woman under 30 with infectious mononucleosis caused by EBV. CDR3s include the opening cysteine and the closing phenylalanine or tryptophan. The D gene is left open where the match is weak. Expanded clones are given a class, and other clones once, few, many or no size at all.

j_call	d_call	clone_size	v_call	cdr3_aa	cdr3_nt
TRBJ2-1	TRBD2	many	TRBV5-1	CASSLSLAGVHEQFF	TGTGCCAGCAGCTTGAGTCTAGCGGGAGTCCATGAGCAGTTCTTC
TRBJ2-5	TRBD2	many	TRBV19	CASGTSGTQYF	TGTGCCAGTGGGACTAGCGGGACCCAGTACTTC
TRBJ2-6	-	-	TRBV8-2	CGNLCKITQSRANVLTF	TGTGGCAACTTGTGCAAGATAACACAAAGTCGGGCCAACGTCCTGACTTTC
TRBJ2-1	-	-	TRBV11-2	CASSQVTSSYNEQFF	TGCGCCAGCAGCCAAGTAACTAGCTCCTACAATGAGCAGTTCTTC
TRBJ2-1	TRBD2	few	TRBV5-6	CASSLQGDYDEQFF	TGTGCCAGCAGCTTACAAGGGGACTACGATGAGCAGTTCTTC
TRBJ2-1	-	-	TRBV29-1	CSSSGQALYNEQFF	-
TRBJ2-7	TRBD2	few	TRBV4-2	CASSTAGDLGYEQYF	TGTGCCAGCAGCACTGCGGGGGACCTGGGCTACGAGCAGTACTTC
TRBJ2-7	-	large	TRBV10-3	CAIRGGRETYEQYF	TGTGCCATCAGGGGGGGACGGGAAACCTACGAGCAGTACTTC
TRBJ2-5	TRBD2	-	TRBV27	CASSGLADRYQETQYF	TGTGCCAGCAGTGGACTAGCGGATAGGTACCAAGAGACCCAGTACTTC
TRBJ2-7	-	-	TRBV5-6	CASSQGPALGEQYF	TGCGCCAGCAGCCAAGGTCCTGCGTTGGGCGAGCAGTACTTC
TRBJ2-7	-	many	TRBV11-2	CASSLVLATPSYEQYF	TGTGCCAGCAGCTTAGTGCTAGCCACTCCATCCTACGAGCAGTACTTC
TRBJ2-1	TRBD2	-	TRBV7-9	CASSPLTGTSGGEQFF	TGTGCCAGCAGCCCTCTAACGGGGACTAGCGGGGGTGAGCAGTTCTTC
TRBJ2-1	TRBD1	-	TRBV19	CAWIDRGVYNEQFF	TGTGCCTGGATCGACAGGGGAGTGTACAATGAGCAGTTCTTC
TRBJ2-1	-	-	TRBV29-1	CSFVAGAYNEQFF	TGCAGCTTTGTGGCAGGCGCATACAATGAGCAGTTCTTC
TRBJ2-7	TRBD2	few	TRBV11-2	CASSVTGGHYEQYF	TGTGCCAGCAGTGTGACGGGGGGGCACTACGAGCAGTACTTC
TRBJ2-1	TRBD2	few	TRBV7-3	CASSQLAGEYNEQFF	TGCGCCAGCAGCCAACTAGCGGGGGAATACAATGAGCAGTTCTTC
TRBJ2-5	TRBD2	-	TRBV6-5	CASSLSASGRAPAQYF	TGTGCCAGCAGTTTATCGGCTAGCGGGAGGGCTCCGGCCCAGTACTTC
TRBJ2-1	-	many	TRBV7-3	CASSPNGEQFF	TGTGCCAGCAGCCCCAACGGCGAGCAGTTCTTC
TRBJ1-1	TRBD1	few	TRBV7-3	CASSQTPTGSATEAFF	TGTGCCAGCAGCCAAACCCCGACAGGGTCCGCCACTGAAGCTTTCTTT
TRBJ2-7	-	few	TRBV23-1	CASSQDPLVTYEQYF	TGCGCCAGCAGCCAAGATCCGCTGGTAACCTACGAGCAGTACTTC
TRBJ2-3	TRBD1	-	TRBV10-3	CASSSWDRGQNTDTQYF	TGTGCCAGCAGTTCCTGGGACAGGGGCCAAAACACAGATACGCAGTATTTT
TRBJ1-5	-	large	TRBV28	CASSPLLGSNQPQHF	TGTGCCAGCAGTCCACTCTTAGGAAGCAATCAGCCCCAGCATTTT
TRBJ2-1	TRBD2	-	TRBV25-1	CASSLIASGGYNEQFF	TGTGCCAGCAGCTTAATAGCTAGCGGGGGTTACAATGAGCAGTTCTTC
TRBJ2-1	TRBD1	-	TRBV4-1	CASSPDPTGVNEQFF	TGTGCCAGCAGCCCCGACCCGACAGGGGTCAATGAGCAGTTCTTC
TRBJ2-3	-	-	TRBV30	CAWSVPRHQGGTDTQYF	TGTGCCTGGAGTGTACCGAGACACCAAGGAGGTACAGATACGCAGTATTTT
TRBJ2-1	-	medium-sized	TRBV12-5	CASVHEAGLANEQFF	TGTGCTAGTGTCCATGAGGCAGGGTTAGCCAATGAGCAGTTCTTC
TRBJ2-5	TRBD1	-	TRBV7-2	CASSLAPGTGKETQYF	TGTGCTAGCAGCTTAGCCCCCGGGACAGGGAAGGAGACCCAGTACTTC
TRBJ2-3	-	-	TRBV28	CATSLAVSTDTQYF	TGTGCCACCAGTCTAGCAGTTAGCACAGATACGCAGTATTTT
TRBJ2-7	-	-	TRBV25-1	CASSMDSYEQYF	TGTGCCAGCAGCATGGACAGCTACGAGCAGTACTTC
TRBJ2-1	-	few	TRBV4-2	CASSPNGEQFF	TGTGCCAGCAGCCCCAACGGCGAGCAGTTCTTC
TRBJ2-1	-	-	TRBV28	CAISEGTLSSYNEQFF	TGTGCCATCAGTGAGGGGACCCTTAGCTCCTACAATGAGCAGTTCTTC
TRBJ2-5	-	many	TRBV7-3	CASSGPGRSQETQYF	TGTGCCAGCAGCGGACCGGGGAGGAGCCAAGAGACCCAGTACTTC
TRBJ2-1	-	few	TRBV27	CASSPVMGCGGEQFF	TGTGCCAGCAGTCCCGTCATGGGTTGTGGCGGTGAGCAGTTCTTC
TRBJ1-6	TRBD1	-	TRBV11-2	CASSLGWTGKARAPLHF	TGTGCTAGCAGCTTAGGGTGGACAGGGAAGGCTCGGGCACCCCTCCACTTT
TRBJ2-7	-	-	TRBV27	CASSSAGPYEQYF	TGTGCCAGCAGTTCCGCGGGACCCTACGAGCAGTACTTC
TRBJ2-5	-	few	TRBV5-4	CASSGPGRSQETQYF	TGTGCCAGCAGCGGACCGGGGAGGAGCCAAGAGACCCAGTACTTC
TRBJ2-5	TRBD2	-	TRBV5-4	CASSLLAGGGETQYF	TGTGCCAGCAGCTTACTGGCGGGGGGTGGAGAGACCCAGTACTTC
TRBJ1-4	-	many	TRBV6-5	CASSSSRGEELFF	TGTGCCAGCAGTTCCTCAAGAGGCGAGGAACTGTTTTTT
TRBJ1-1	-	many	TRBV10-3	CASSEALLANTEAFF	TGTGCCAGCAGTGAAGCGCTTCTAGCCAACACTGAAGCTTTCTTT
TRBJ2-2	-	-	TRBV13	CASSQEIGGELFF	TGTGCCAGCAGCCAAGAAATTGGTGGGGAGCTGTTTTTT
TRBJ1-2	-	few	TRBV6-7	CASTPGQPNYGYTF	TGTGCCAGCACTCCTGGACAGCCCAACTATGGCTACACCTTC
TRBJ2-1	TRBD1	few	TRBV25-1	CASSLLHSDRGPNEQFF	TGTGCCAGCAGCCTTCTCCACTCGGACAGGGGGCCCAATGAGCAGTTCTTC
TRBJ2-7	-	few	TRBV4-2	CASSLAGPSSYEQYF	TGTGCCAGCAGCCTCGCCGGGCCAAGCTCCTACGAGCAGTACTTC
TRBJ1-1	TRBD1	-	TRBV7-3	CASSPGTGSATEAFF	TGTGCCAGCAGCCCCGGGACAGGGTCCGCCACTGAAGCTTTCTTT
TRBJ2-1	-	-	TRBV25-1	CATSDPTRGRRNNEQFF	TGTGCCACCAGTGACCCAACACGGGGGAGACGGAACAATGAGCAGTTCTTC
TRBJ2-5	TRBD2	-	TRBV14	CASSQAPTSGETQYF	TGTGCCAGCAGCCAAGCACCGACTAGCGGAGAGACCCAGTACTTC
TRBJ2-1	-	-	TRBV27	CASSLMRSSYNEQFF	TGTGCCAGCAGCTTAATGAGGAGCTCCTACAATGAGCAGTTCTTC
TRBJ2-1	-	medium-sized	TRBV30	CAWILGPSYNEQFF	TGTGCCTGGATTCTAGGACCTTCCTACAATGAGCAGTTCTTC
TRBJ1-4	-	few	TRBV13	CASSYPGGISTNEKLFF	TGTGCCAGCAGTTACCCAGGTGGGATCTCAACTAATGAAAAACTGTTTTTT
TRBJ2-5	TRBD1	few	TRBV27	CASTRQGRETQYF	TGTGCCAGCACTAGACAGGGGAGAGAGACCCAGTACTTC